This T cell receptor (beta chain) was observed in a study of blood T cell repertoires in COVID-19. There are a few counts of this clone. Profiling relied on immunoSEQ multiplex PCR, and the TCRdb table lists in-frame clones only, not all of them. The sample consists of about 140,000 clones, roughly 80% of them appearing once. Specimen: PBMCs or T cells enriched from blood (not recorded which). This sequence was found in a woman aged 18-35 years who had been exposed to COVID-19.

CDR3 sequence reads: CASRDRGLNTGELFF. CDR3 sequence (DNA): TGTGCCAGCAGGGACCGGGGACTTAACACCGGGGAGCTGTTTTTT. The chain carries TRBV5-5 and TRBJ2-2; a possible D gene is TRBD2 (6 bases). Germline V lookup: CDR1 SGHKS, CDR2 YYEKEE (reference sequence). With 5 bases removed from V and 2 bases from J, the gap between germline ends came to 13 bases. This CDR3 spans 15 amino acids.